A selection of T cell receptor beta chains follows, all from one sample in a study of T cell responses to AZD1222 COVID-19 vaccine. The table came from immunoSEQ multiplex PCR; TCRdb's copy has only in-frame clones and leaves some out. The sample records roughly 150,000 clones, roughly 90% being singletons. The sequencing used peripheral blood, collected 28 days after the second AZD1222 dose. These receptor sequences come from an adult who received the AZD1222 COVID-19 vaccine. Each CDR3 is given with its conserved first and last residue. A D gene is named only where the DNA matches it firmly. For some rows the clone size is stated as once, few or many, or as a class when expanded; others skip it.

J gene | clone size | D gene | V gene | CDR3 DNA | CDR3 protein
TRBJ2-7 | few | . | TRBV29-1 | TGCAGCGTGGCCCTTACAGCCGGTTACGAGCAGTACTTC | CSVALTAGYEQYF
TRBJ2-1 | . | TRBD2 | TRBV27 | TGTGCCAGCAGTTTAGGGACTAGCAGACTCAATGAGCAGTTCTTC | CASSLGTSRLNEQFF
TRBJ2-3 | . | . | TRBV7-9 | TGTGCCAGCAGCTTAAGTAGTCTTACGCAGTATTTT | CASSLSSLTQYF
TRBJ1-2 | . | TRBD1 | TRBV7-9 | TGTGCCAGCAGCACACCCCCAGGGGGCAGCGTCGTTGCTAACTATGGCTACACCTTC | CASSTPPGGSVVANYGYTF
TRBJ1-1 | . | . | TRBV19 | TGTGCCAGTACCAGACAGAGGAACACTGAAGCTTTCTTT | CASTRQRNTEAFF
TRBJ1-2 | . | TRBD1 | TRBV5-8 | TGTGCCAGCAGCCCCTACAGGGGGCATGGCTACACCTTC | CASSPYRGHGYTF
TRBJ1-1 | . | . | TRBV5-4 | TGTGCCAGCAGCTCCTGGACGGCGAACACTGAAGCTTTCTTT | CASSSWTANTEAFF
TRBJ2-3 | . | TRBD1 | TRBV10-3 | TGTGCCATCCTGGGACAGGGGGCAGGAGATACGCAGTATTTT | CAILGQGAGDTQYF
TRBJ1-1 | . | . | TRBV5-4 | TGTGCCAGCAGCTTTGGAACAAGACAGATAGCTGAAGCTTTCTTT | CASSFGTRQIAEAFF
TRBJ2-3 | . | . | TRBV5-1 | TGCGCCAGCACCCTTAGGGGTAGCACAGATACGCAGTATTTT | CASTLRGSTDTQYF
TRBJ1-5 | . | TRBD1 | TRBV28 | TGTGCCAGCAGCCCTCTCGACAGGGCCGGCAATCAGCCCCAGCATTTT | CASSPLDRAGNQPQHF
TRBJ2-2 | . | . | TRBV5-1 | TGCGCCAGCAGCTCTGGTATCTTAGCGGTGCCCCAGAACACCGGGGAGCTGTTTTTT | CASSSGILAVPQNTGELFF
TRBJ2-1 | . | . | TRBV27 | TGTGCCAGCAGGGGGGGCCTTAGCGGTCTAAGTACCTACAATGAGCAGTTCTTC | CASRGGLSGLSTYNEQFF
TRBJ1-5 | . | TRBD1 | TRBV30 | TGTGCCTGGAGTGTAGGGACAGGCCGGAATCAGCCCCAGCATTTT | CAWSVGTGRNQPQHF
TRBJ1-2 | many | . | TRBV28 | TGTGCCAGCAGTACCCCCGGGGGCAGCGAATATGGCTACACCTTC | CASSTPGGSEYGYTF
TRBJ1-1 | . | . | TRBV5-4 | TGTGCCAGCAGCTTTGGGGGCAGGAATGAAGCTTTCTTT | CASSFGGRNEAFF
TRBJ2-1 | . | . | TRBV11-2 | TGTGCCAGCAGCTTAGTAGGCCCCGCCAATGAGCAGTTCTTC | CASSLVGPANEQFF
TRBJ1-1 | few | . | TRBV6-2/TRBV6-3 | TGTGCCAGCAGTTACGGTGTGGGGTCAGGCGGAAACACTGAAGCTTTCTTT | CASSYGVGSGGNTEAFF
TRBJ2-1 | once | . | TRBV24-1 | TGTGCCACCAGTGATTTGCGGGATGACGGGGTCCCGGGTGAGCAGTTCTTC | CATSDLRDDGVPGEQFF
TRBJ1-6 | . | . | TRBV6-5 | TGTGCCAGCAGGTTCCCGGGGTCCCCCCTCCACTTT | CASRFPGSPLHF
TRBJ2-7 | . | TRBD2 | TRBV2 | TGTGCCAGCAATCCTAGCGGGGTCTCCTACGAGCAGTACTTC | CASNPSGVSYEQYF
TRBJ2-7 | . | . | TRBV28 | TGTGCCAGCAGTTTAAATCAAGGGGAGCAGTACTTC | CASSLNQGEQYF
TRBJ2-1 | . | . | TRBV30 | TGTGCCTGGAGTGTATTGGGGCTAGGGAATGAGCAGTTCTTC | CAWSVLGLGNEQFF
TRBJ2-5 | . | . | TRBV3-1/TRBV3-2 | TGTGCCAGCAGCCCCCGGGACAACTACCAAGAGACCCAGTACTTC | CASSPRDNYQETQYF
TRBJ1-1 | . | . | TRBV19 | TGTGCCACTGAGGCGGGACGGCTGAACACTGAAGCTTTCTTT | CATEAGRLNTEAFF
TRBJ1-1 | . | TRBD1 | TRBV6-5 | TGTGCCAGCAACCGCGGGACAGGGAACACTGAAGCTTTCTTT | CASNRGTGNTEAFF
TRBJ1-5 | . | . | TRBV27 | TGTGCCAGCAGTTTCTCTGGGGGAACGGGTCAGCCCCAGCATTTT | CASSFSGGTGQPQHF
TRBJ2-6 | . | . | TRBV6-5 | TGTGCCAGCAGTTTCCAGGCTGGGGCCAACGTCCTGACTTTC | CASSFQAGANVLTF
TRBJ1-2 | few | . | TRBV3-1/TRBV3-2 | TGTGCCAGCAGCCAGGGCGGACAGCGAGCTTATGGCTACACCTTC | CASSQGGQRAYGYTF
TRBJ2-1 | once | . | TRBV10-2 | TGCGCCAGCAGTGAGCCCGGACGGGGTGGTGAGCAGTTCTTC | CASSEPGRGGEQFF
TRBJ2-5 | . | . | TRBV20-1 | TGCAGTGCTAGTGCTCGCCTCGGGGGATTGGAGACCCAGTACTTC | CSASARLGGLETQYF
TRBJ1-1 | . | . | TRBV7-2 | TGTGCCAGCAGCTCCCTCACTGAAGCTTTCTTT | CASSSLTEAFF
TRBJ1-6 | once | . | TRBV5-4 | TGTGCCAGCAGCTATTCAAAAGGGAATTCACCCCTCCACTTT | CASSYSKGNSPLHF
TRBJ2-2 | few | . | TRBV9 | TGTGCCAGCAGCGTGGACATCCCTACCGGGGAGCTGTTTTTT | CASSVDIPTGELFF
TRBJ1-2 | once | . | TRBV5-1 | TGCGCCAGCAGCCCCCGACATGCCTATGGCTACACCTTC | CASSPRHAYGYTF
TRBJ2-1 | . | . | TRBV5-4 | TGTGCCAGCAGCTTTGTCAGGAACAATGAGCAGTTCTTC | CASSFVRNNEQFF
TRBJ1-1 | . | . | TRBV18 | TGTGCCAGCTCACCTGATAACACTGAAGCTTTCTTT | CASSPDNTEAFF
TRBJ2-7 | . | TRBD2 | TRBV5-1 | TGCGCCAGCAGCCTACTAGCGGGGGTAGACTCCTACGAGCAGTACTTC | CASSLLAGVDSYEQYF
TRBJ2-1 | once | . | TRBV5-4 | TGTGCCAGCAGCTTGGAGTCGGGGTCCAGGTACAATGAGCAGTTCTTC | CASSLESGSRYNEQFF
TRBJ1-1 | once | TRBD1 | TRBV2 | TGTGCCAGCAGGAACAGGGGTCAGGGCATGAACACTGAAGCTTTCTTT | CASRNRGQGMNTEAFF
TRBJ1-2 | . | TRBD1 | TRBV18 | TGTGCCAGCTCGTCAGGGGGCGATTCTGGCTACACCTTC | CASSSGGDSGYTF
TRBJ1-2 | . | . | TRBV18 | TGTGCCAGCGACTTTTATGGTGGAGGGGGATCATTTGCCTACACCTTC | CASDFYGGGGSFAYTF
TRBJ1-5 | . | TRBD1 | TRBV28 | TGTGCCAGCGGGACAGGGCCTCAGCCCCAGCATTTT | CASGTGPQPQHF
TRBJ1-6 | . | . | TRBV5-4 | TGTGCCAGCAGCTTGGACAGGGTGGATAATTCACCCCTCCACTTT | CASSLDRVDNSPLHF
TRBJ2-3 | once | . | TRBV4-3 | TGCGCCAGCAGCCAAACACAGAGAAGTACGCAGTATTTT | CASSQTQRSTQYF
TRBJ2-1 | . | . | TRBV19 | TGTGCCAGTAGTCTACAGGGAGGCAATGAGCAGTTCTTC | CASSLQGGNEQFF
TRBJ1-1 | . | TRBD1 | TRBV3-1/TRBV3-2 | TGTGCCAGCAGCCAACGGCGTCCAGGGGGCGACAGGCCGGACACTGAAGCTTTCTTT | CASSQRRPGGDRPDTEAFF
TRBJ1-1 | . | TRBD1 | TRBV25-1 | TGTGCCAGCAGTGGGACAGGGGGCGTGGGTGAAGCTTTCTTT | CASSGTGGVGEAFF
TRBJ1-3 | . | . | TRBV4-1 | TGCGCCAGCAGCCAAGACAGGGCTGGAAACACCATATATTTT | CASSQDRAGNTIYF
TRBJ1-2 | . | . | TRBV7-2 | TGTGCCAGCAGCGCTGGGACTCAACCGCCTTTCTCATATGGCTACACCTTC | CASSAGTQPPFSYGYTF
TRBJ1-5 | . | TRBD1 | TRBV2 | TGTGCCAGCTCGGGACAGAGCAATCAGCCCCAGCATTTT | CASSGQSNQPQHF
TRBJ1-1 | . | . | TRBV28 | TGTGCCAGCAGTTTATGGGGAACTGGCACTGAAGCTTTCTTT | CASSLWGTGTEAFF